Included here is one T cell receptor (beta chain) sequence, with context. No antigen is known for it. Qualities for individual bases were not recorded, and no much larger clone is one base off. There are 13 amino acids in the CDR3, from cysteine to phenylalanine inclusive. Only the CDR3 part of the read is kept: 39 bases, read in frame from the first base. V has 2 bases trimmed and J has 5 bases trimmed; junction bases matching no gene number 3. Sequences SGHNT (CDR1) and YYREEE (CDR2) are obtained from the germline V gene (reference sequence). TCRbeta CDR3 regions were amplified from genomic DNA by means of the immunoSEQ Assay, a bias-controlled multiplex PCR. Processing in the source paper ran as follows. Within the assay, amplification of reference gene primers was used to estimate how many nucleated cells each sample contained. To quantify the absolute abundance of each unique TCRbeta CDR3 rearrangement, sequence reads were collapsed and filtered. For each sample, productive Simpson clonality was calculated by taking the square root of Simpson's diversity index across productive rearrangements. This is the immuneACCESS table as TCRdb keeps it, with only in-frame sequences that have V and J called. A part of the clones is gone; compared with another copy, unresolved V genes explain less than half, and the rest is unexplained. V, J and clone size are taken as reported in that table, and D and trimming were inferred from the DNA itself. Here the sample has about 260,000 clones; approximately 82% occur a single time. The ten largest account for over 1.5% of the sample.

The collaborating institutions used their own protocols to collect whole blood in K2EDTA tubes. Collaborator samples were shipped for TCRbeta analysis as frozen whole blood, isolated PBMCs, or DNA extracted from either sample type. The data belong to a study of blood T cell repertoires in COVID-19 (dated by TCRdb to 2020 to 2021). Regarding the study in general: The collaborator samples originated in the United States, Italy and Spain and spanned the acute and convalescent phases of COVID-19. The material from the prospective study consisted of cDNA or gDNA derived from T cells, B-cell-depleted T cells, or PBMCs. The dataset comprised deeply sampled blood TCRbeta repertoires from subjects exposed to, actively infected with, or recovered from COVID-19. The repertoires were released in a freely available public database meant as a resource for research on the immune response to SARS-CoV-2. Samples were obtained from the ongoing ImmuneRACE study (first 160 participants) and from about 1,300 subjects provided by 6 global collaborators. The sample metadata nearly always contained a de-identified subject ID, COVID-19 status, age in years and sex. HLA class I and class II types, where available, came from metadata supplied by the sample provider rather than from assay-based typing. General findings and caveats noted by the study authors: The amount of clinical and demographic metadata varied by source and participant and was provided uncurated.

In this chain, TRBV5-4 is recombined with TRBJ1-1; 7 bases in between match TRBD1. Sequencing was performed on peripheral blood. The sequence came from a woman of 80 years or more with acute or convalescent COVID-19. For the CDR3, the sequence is CASSLGGRTEAFF. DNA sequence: TGTGCCAGCAGCTTAGGGGGCAGGACTGAAGCTTTCTTT.